A selection of T cell receptor beta chains follows, all from one sample in a study of cytomegalovirus exposure and HLA in healthy donors. Some clones are missing from TCRdb's copy, which holds only in-frame ones; the method was immunoSEQ multiplex PCR. The data contain about 97,000 clones, about 81% of them singletons. The specimen sequenced was PBMCs. The source is a middle-aged man in good health and CMV-seropositive. The CDR3 runs from the conserved cysteine through the conserved F or W. D genes are given only for firm matches. Not all rows give a size; the values are once, few, many and, for expanded clones, a class.

>TRBJ1-5|TRBV5-1|-|-
CASSLGSSNQPQHF
TGCGCCAGCAGCTTGGGTAGTAGCAATCAGCCCCAGCATTTT
>TRBJ2-1|TRBV10-1|TRBD2|-
CASSESGGLAAGEQFF
TGCGCCAGCAGTGAGTCAGGGGGACTAGCTGCGGGTGAGCAGTTCTTC
>TRBJ1-2|TRBV29-1|-|-
CSAMSAVYGYTF
TGCAGCGCAATGAGCGCTGTCTATGGCTACACCTTC
>TRBJ1-5|TRBV19|TRBD1|-
CASSSLTGRVGNQPQHF
TGTGCCAGTAGTTCCCTGACAGGGCGGGTTGGCAATCAGCCCCAGCATTTT
>TRBJ2-1|TRBV13|-|-
CASSLVDGIEQFF
TGTGCCAGCAGCTTAGTTGACGGGATCGAGCAGTTCTTC
>TRBJ2-7|TRBV27|TRBD1|-
CASSFQGAPTYEQYF
TGTGCCAGCAGTTTTCAGGGGGCCCCAACTTACGAGCAGTACTTC
>TRBJ1-6|TRBV27|-|-
CAAGYYNSPLHF
TGTGCCGCAGGGTATTATAATTCACCCCTCCACTTT
>TRBJ2-7|TRBV7-8|-|-
CASSFISSRDLQEQYF
TGTGCCAGCAGCTTTATATCTTCCAGGGATTTACAAGAGCAGTACTTC
>TRBJ1-4|TRBV5-8|-|-
CASSLGAGVFEKLFF
TGTGCCAGCAGCTTGGGAGCCGGGGTCTTTGAAAAACTGTTTTTT
>TRBJ1-2|TRBV9|-|-
CASSGDSRPGYTF
TGTGCCAGCAGCGGAGACAGTCGTCCTGGCTACACCTTC
>TRBJ2-7|TRBV5-1|TRBD1|-
CASSLGTASYEQYF
TGCGCCAGCAGCTTAGGGACAGCCTCCTACGAGCAGTACTTC
>TRBJ2-2|TRBV6-5|-|-
CASSYSSAEVAGELFF
TGTGCCAGCAGTTACTCGTCGGCGGAGGTGGCCGGGGAGCTGTTTTTT
>TRBJ1-4|TRBV2|-|-
CASSSQGNEKLFF
TGTGCCAGCAGTAGCCAGGGGAATGAAAAACTGTTTTTT
>TRBJ1-1|TRBV28|TRBD1|-
CASSYPADRVRTEAFF
TGTGCCAGCAGTTACCCTGCGGACAGGGTGAGAACTGAAGCTTTCTTT
>TRBJ1-1|TRBV5-1|TRBD1|-
CASSSGQGEVTEAFF
TGCGCCAGCAGCTCCGGACAGGGGGAAGTCACTGAAGCTTTCTTT
>TRBJ2-3|TRBV18|TRBD1|-
CASSPGQGSIDTQYF
TGTGCCAGCTCACCGGGACAGGGGTCAATTGATACGCAGTATTTT
>TRBJ1-4|TRBV10-2|-|-
CASSEPGGLQKLFF
TGCGCCAGCAGTGAGCCGGGAGGGCTCCAAAAACTGTTTTTT
>TRBJ1-5|TRBV7-6|-|-
CASTETIALGQPQHF
TGTGCCAGCACCGAGACAATCGCCCTCGGTCAGCCCCAGCATTTT
>TRBJ1-6|TRBV7-9|-|-
CASTTEGNSPLHF
TGTGCCAGCACAACGGAGGGAAATTCACCCCTCCACTTT
>TRBJ1-4|TRBV7-8|-|once
CASSPSIREKLFF
TGTGCCAGCAGCCCGAGTATCAGGGAAAAACTGTTTTTT
>TRBJ2-7|TRBV15|-|-
CATSRERYEQYF
TGTGCCACCAGCAGAGAACGGTACGAGCAGTACTTC
>TRBJ2-1|TRBV7-9|-|-
CASNPFGGANEQFF
TGTGCCAGCAACCCGTTTGGGGGGGCGAATGAGCAGTTCTTC
>TRBJ1-2|TRBV5-8|-|-
CASSMGLGGNYGYTF
TGTGCCAGCAGCATGGGACTGGGAGGAAACTATGGCTACACCTTC
>TRBJ1-2|TRBV29-1|TRBD1|-
CSVDWTGGKGYTF
TGCAGCGTTGACTGGACAGGGGGCAAGGGCTACACCTTC
>TRBJ1-2|TRBV5-1|-|-
CASSLETPNYGYTF
TGCGCCAGCAGCTTGGAGACTCCTAACTATGGCTACACCTTC
>TRBJ2-7|TRBV7-2|TRBD1|-
CASSEIGTGPYEQYF
TGTGCCAGCAGCGAGATAGGGACAGGCCCCTACGAGCAGTACTTC
>TRBJ2-5|TRBV4-1|TRBD2|-
CASSQAGTSSETQYF
TGCGCCAGCAGCCAAGCCGGGACTAGCAGCGAGACCCAGTACTTC
>TRBJ1-1|TRBV6-5|-|once
CASSYAGGRTEAFF
TGTGCCAGCAGTTACGCGGGGGGGCGCACTGAAGCTTTCTTT
>TRBJ1-4|TRBV28|TRBD1|-
CASSSPTGGAEKLFF
TGTGCCAGCAGCTCCCCGACAGGGGGGGCGGAAAAACTGTTTTTT
>TRBJ1-6|TRBV5-1|-|-
CASSLQESSYNSPLHF
TGCGCCAGCAGTCTACAGGAGAGCTCCTATAATTCACCCCTCCACTTT
>TRBJ1-5|TRBV6-6|-|-
CASSYSRGPQPQHF
TGTGCCAGCAGTTACTCGAGAGGGCCTCAGCCCCAGCATTTT
>TRBJ1-1|TRBV5-1|-|-
CASSSGGVRNTEAFF
TGCGCCAGCAGCTCGGGGGGGGTTAGGAACACTGAAGCTTTCTTT
>TRBJ2-5|TRBV27|TRBD2|-
CASSGLAAQETQYF
TGTGCCAGCAGTGGACTAGCGGCCCAAGAGACCCAGTACTTC
>TRBJ2-5|TRBV27|TRBD2|-
CASSFRRASGRQETQYF
TGTGCCAGCAGTTTCCGGCGAGCGAGCGGGAGACAAGAGACCCAGTACTTC
>TRBJ2-1|TRBV15|TRBD2|-
CATSGAGAYNEQFF
TGTGCCACCAGCGGAGCGGGAGCCTACAATGAGCAGTTCTTC
>TRBJ1-1|TRBV7-6|-|-
CASSLGQGSIAFF
TGTGCCAGCAGCTTAGGCCAGGGGAGTATTGCTTTCTTT
>TRBJ2-3|TRBV5-4|TRBD2|-
CASSLTSGDTQYF
TGTGCCAGCAGCTTGACTAGCGGAGATACGCAGTATTTT
>TRBJ1-1|TRBV7-9|TRBD1|few
CASSPGGVNTEAFF
TGTGCCAGCAGCCCAGGGGGCGTAAACACTGAAGCTTTCTTT
>TRBJ2-7|TRBV7-9|TRBD1|-
CASSVDRDSYEQYF
TGTGCCAGCAGTGTGGACAGGGACTCCTACGAGCAGTACTTC
>TRBJ2-2|TRBV10-3|TRBD2|-
CAMGLAGGSGELFF
TGTGCCATGGGACTAGCGGGAGGATCCGGGGAGCTGTTTTTT
>TRBJ1-4|TRBV5-1|TRBD1|-
CASSLGQGPEKLFF
TGCGCCAGCAGCTTGGGACAGGGCCCCGAAAAACTGTTTTTT
>TRBJ1-2|TRBV6-1|TRBD1|-
CASSDDRGRTIGYTF
TGTGCCAGCAGTGACGACAGGGGGCGGACCATTGGCTACACCTTC
>TRBJ2-1|TRBV30|TRBD2|-
CAWSVLAAWGDEQFF
TGTGCCTGGAGTGTACTAGCGGCTTGGGGGGATGAGCAGTTCTTC
>TRBJ1-1|TRBV5-1|TRBD1|-
CASTQTGANTEAFF
TGCGCCAGCACCCAGACAGGGGCCAACACTGAAGCTTTCTTT
>TRBJ1-1|TRBV6-1|TRBD1|-
CASSDRGLDTEAFF
TGTGCCAGCAGCGACAGGGGGCTAGACACTGAAGCTTTCTTT
>TRBJ2-7|TRBV7-9|TRBD1|-
CASSGDRDEQYF
TGTGCCAGCAGCGGGGACAGGGACGAGCAGTACTTC
>TRBJ2-1|TRBV6-6|-|-
CASSPGGGYYNEQFF
TGTGCCAGCAGTCCGGGGGGCGGTTACTACAATGAGCAGTTCTTC
>TRBJ2-7|TRBV6-4|-|-
CASSGGFTPYEQYF
TGTGCCAGCAGTGGGGGCTTCACCCCCTACGAGCAGTACTTC
>TRBJ2-1|TRBV5-5|-|-
CASSPAGRGGSYNEQFF
TGTGCCAGCAGCCCCGCGGGCCGGGGTGGGTCCTACAATGAGCAGTTCTTC
>TRBJ2-3|TRBV6-6|TRBD2|-
CASSLKLAASADTQYF
TGTGCCAGCAGTTTGAAACTAGCGGCATCCGCAGATACGCAGTATTTT
>TRBJ2-1|TRBV11-3|TRBD2|-
CASSLSSGVSNEQFF
TGTGCCAGCAGCTTGTCTAGCGGGGTTAGCAATGAGCAGTTCTTC
>TRBJ2-1|TRBV9|TRBD2|-
CASSGPVAGGGNEQFF
TGTGCCAGCAGCGGTCCGGTAGCGGGAGGGGGGAATGAGCAGTTCTTC